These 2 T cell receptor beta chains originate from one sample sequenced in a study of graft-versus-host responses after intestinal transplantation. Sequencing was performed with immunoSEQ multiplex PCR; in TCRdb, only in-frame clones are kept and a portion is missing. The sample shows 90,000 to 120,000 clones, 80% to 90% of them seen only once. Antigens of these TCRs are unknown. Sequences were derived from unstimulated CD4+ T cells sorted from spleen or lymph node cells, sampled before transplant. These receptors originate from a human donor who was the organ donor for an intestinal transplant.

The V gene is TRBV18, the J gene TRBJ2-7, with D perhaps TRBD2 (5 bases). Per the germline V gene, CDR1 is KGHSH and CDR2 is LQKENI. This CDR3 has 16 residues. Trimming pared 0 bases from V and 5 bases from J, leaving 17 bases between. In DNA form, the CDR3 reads TGTGCCAGCTCACCACCGGACTTAATTGTAACCCACGAGCAGTACTTC. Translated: CASSPPDLIVTHEQYF.

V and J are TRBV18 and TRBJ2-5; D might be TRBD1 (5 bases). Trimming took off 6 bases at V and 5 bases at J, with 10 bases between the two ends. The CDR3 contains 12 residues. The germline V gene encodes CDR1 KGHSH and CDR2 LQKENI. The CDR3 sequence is CASSGHGETQYF. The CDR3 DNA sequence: TGTGCCAGCTCGGGGCATGGTGAGACCCAGTACTTC.